This paragraph reports one T cell receptor (beta chain). The antigen is undetermined. This specimen belongs to a study of cytomegalovirus exposure and HLA in healthy donors. Regarding the study as a whole: Reports indicated that the classifier achieved high specificity and sensitivity in diagnosing cytomegalovirus status. The study assumed roughly uniform donor sequencing depth for presence/absence analyses.

Both 60 Vbeta primers and 13 Jbeta primers went into the PCR. Some clones are missing from TCRdb's copy, which holds only in-frame ones; the method was immunoSEQ multiplex PCR. The data include some 76,000 clones; the top ten clones carry about 0.76%. Sequenced: PBMCs. This sequence originates from a boy aged 10-17 years in good health and CMV-seronegative.

The CDR3 DNA reads as TGTGCCGCCGGGGGTCGGGGCAGACAATACAATGAGCAGTTCTTC. The encoded protein is CAAGGRGRQYNEQFF. The chain recombines TRBV30 with TRBJ2-1, with D possibly matching TRBD2 (6 bases). The CDR3 has 15 amino acids. Germline V lookup: CDR1 GTSNPN, CDR2 SVGIG (reference sequence). The ends were cut back, 8 bases at V and 4 bases at J, with 21 bases in the middle.